This T cell receptor beta chain was obtained from a study of OX40 agonist ivuxolimab in advanced cancers. Assay: immunoSEQ multiplex PCR; the TCRdb copy retains only in-frame clones and omits some. Seen here are about 100,000 clones, about four fifths observed once, and the top ten hold less than 6%. Trimming at V came to 5 bases and at J to 1 base, leaving 9 bases not matched to a gene. Germline values: CDR1 MNHEY, CDR2 SMNVEV (reference sequence). CDR3 size: 16 residues. The TCR comes from an adult with an advanced solid tumor such as melanoma, head and neck, liver or kidney cancer. The chain uses TRBV27 and TRBJ1-1; 8 nucleotides line up with TRBD1. This specimen consisted of CD4+ or CD8+ T cells sorted from blood, obtained in a trial of the OX40 agonist ivuxolimab. The CDR3 here is CASSDRGLGKNTEAFF. CDR3 nucleotide sequence: TGTGCCAGCAGTGACAGGGGTTTAGGAAAGAACACTGAAGCTTTCTTT.